These 23 T cell receptor beta chains share one sample of origin, sequenced in a study of blood T cell repertoires in COVID-19 (dated by TCRdb to between 2020 and 2021). The library relied on the immunoSEQ multiplex PCR assay. The table comes from immuneACCESS by way of TCRdb, which keeps in-frame sequences with V and J called. Part of the clones is missing from these tables; in studies checked, under half for an unresolved V gene and the rest for unknown reasons. Recorded for this sample are over 200,000 clones; around nine tenths of them occurred a single time. Clones ranked in the top ten supply almost 4% of the sample. The material sequenced was PBMCs or T cells enriched from blood (not recorded which). All receptors come from a woman in her 30s with acute COVID-19.

The chain combines TRBV6-5 with TRBJ1-1, with 7 bases identical to TRBD1. After removal of 2 bases from V and 8 bases from J, the junction contained 8 bases not matched to a gene. Germline CDR1 MNHEY, CDR2 SVGAGI. This CDR3 contains 14 residues. The CDR3 reads CASSYPGQAREAFF. In nucleotides, the CDR3 is TGTGCCAGCAGTTACCCAGGACAGGCTAGGGAAGCTTTCTTT.

This clone occurred once. The chain employs TRBV20-1 and TRBJ1-2; TRBD1 matches at 10 bases. CDR1 is DFQATT, CDR2 SNEGSKA, per germline (reference sequence). The CDR3 loop spans 15 amino acids. V trimming: 3 bases; J trimming: 3 bases; junction bases outside the gene matches: 7. The CDR3 loop reads CSASSRDRGDYGYTF. The DNA of the CDR3 is TGCAGTGCTAGTTCCCGGGACAGGGGAGACTATGGCTACACCTTC.

This chain connects TRBV5-8 to TRBJ2-3, with TRBD1 identical over 7 bases. Germline V gene sequence: CDR1 SGHTS, CDR2 YDEGEE. V lost 4 bases to trimming and J lost 4 bases; unmatched junction nucleotides: 15. The CDR3 covers 17 residues. CDR3 amino acids: CASSEAQGIRLPDTQYF. The CDR3 DNA reads TGTGCCAGCAGCGAGGCACAGGGGATAAGGCTCCCAGATACGCAGTATTTT.

The CDR3 loop reads CASERQGSYNEQFF. Written as DNA, the CDR3 is TGTGCCAGCGAACGACAGGGGTCCTACAATGAGCAGTTCTTC. The chain recombines TRBV2 with TRBJ2-1, with TRBD1 identical over 8 bases. The CDR3 has 14 residues. Trimming removed 8 bases from V and 1 base from J; junction bases left unmatched: 4. The germline gives CDR1 SNHLY, CDR2 FYNNEI.

The rearrangement links TRBV25-1 to TRBJ2-1, with a possible D match to TRBD1 (6 bases). Trimming shortened V by 6 bases and J by 5 bases, and 11 bases separated the two germline ends. The CDR3 spans 13 residues. The germline CDR1 and CDR2 sequences are MGHDK and SYGVNS. The CDR3 here is CASRPGTNNEQFF. CDR3 coding DNA: TGTGCCAGCAGGCCCGGGACAAACAATGAGCAGTTCTTC.

The rearrangement links TRBV15 to TRBJ1-6; possibly TRBD1 for D (6 bases). Germline V gene data show CDR1 as LNHNV and CDR2 as YYDKDF (reference sequence). The ends were cut back, 0 bases at V and 10 bases at J, with 13 bases in the middle. This CDR3 region has 15 residues. This CDR3 reads CATSRDGSRGSPLHF. CDR3 sequence (DNA): TGTGCCACCAGCAGAGATGGAAGTAGGGGGTCACCCCTCCACTTT.

This chain links TRBV4-1 with TRBJ1-2; 8 bases match TRBD1. J gave up 6 bases and V 0 bases, and 6 bases lay outside the gene matches. The CDR3 has 15 residues. Germline V gives CDR1 MGHRA, CDR2 YSYEKL. DNA for the CDR3: TGCGCCAGCAGCCAAGATAGCCAGGGGGCGAATGGCTACACCTTC. The encoded protein is CASSQDSQGANGYTF.

J is TRBJ1-5 and V is TRBV7-9, with 7 bases lining up with TRBD1. The V gene's germline CDR1 is SEHNR and CDR2 FQNEAQ (reference sequence). Germline trimming cut 1 base from V and 6 bases from J; bases unmatched to any gene: 6. The CDR3 is 15 amino acids. Here the CDR3 reads CASSLEGAQLQPQHF. In DNA, the CDR3 is TGTGCCAGCAGCTTAGAGGGGGCTCAACTTCAGCCCCAGCATTTT.

This chain links TRBV4-2 with TRBJ2-1; D perhaps matches TRBD1 (6 bases). There are 11 residues in the CDR3. Germline CDR1 is LGHNA and CDR2 is YNFKEQ. Trimming removed 6 bases from V and 7 bases from J, with 7 bases in between. CDR3 coding DNA: TGTGCCAGCAGACAGGGAAATGAGCAGTTCTTC. The encoded protein is CASRQGNEQFF.

This chain connects TRBV7-3 to TRBJ2-3, with 11 positions matching TRBD1. CDR3 length: 15 amino acids. Germline trimming cut 5 bases from V and 6 bases from J; bases unmatched to any gene: 7. Germline CDR1 is SGHTA and CDR2 is FQGTGA. CDR3 coding DNA: TGTGCCAGCAGCCTGGGACAGGGGGTTGGTGATACGCAGTATTTT. This gives the protein CASSLGQGVGDTQYF.

V and J are TRBV7-3 and TRBJ1-5; D not certain. Germline V gene lookup returns CDR1 SGHTA and CDR2 FQGTGA. The CDR3 is 14 residues long. V was shortened by 1 base and J by 3 bases, with 7 bases between the two germline ends. CDR3 loop: CASSLSGPNQPQHF. The DNA of the CDR3 is TGTGCCAGCAGCTTAAGTGGCCCCAATCAGCCCCAGCATTTT.

The chain is built from TRBV5-5 and TRBJ2-5; 9 positions match TRBD2. This CDR3 region has 15 residues. The V gene's germline CDR1 is SGHKS and CDR2 YYEKEE (reference sequence). V trimming: 5 bases; J trimming: 4 bases; junction bases outside the gene matches: 9. CDR3 DNA: TGTGCCAGCAGTCTCCGCGGGGGGGCCACAGAGACCCAGTACTTC. Its translation: CASSLRGGATETQYF.

The chain uses TRBV5-1 and TRBJ1-1; TRBD1 aligns across 10 bases. Germline V lookup: CDR1 SGHRS, CDR2 YFSETQ. Trimming at V came to 4 bases and at J to 6 bases, leaving 3 bases not matched to a gene. The CDR3 sequence is 13 residues long. The CDR3 DNA is TGCGCCAGCAGCACCGGGACAGGGGCTGAAGCTTTCTTT. Its translation is CASSTGTGAEAFF.

The J gene is TRBJ2-3, the V gene TRBV9, with 8 bases matching TRBD2. Germline lookup yields CDR1 SGDLS and CDR2 YYNGEE. This CDR3 has 17 amino acids. Trimming took 0 bases from V and 5 from J; bases not matched to a gene: 11. CDR3 protein: CASSVELPGGFKDTQYF. In nucleotides, the CDR3 is TGTGCCAGCAGCGTAGAACTACCGGGGGGGTTCAAAGATACGCAGTATTTT.

This clone was seen a few times. V usage is TRBV18 and J usage is TRBJ1-1; 8 bases map to TRBD1. The J segment lost 4 bases and the V segment lost 5 bases, leaving 15 bases of the junction unmatched. Germline-derived CDR1 and CDR2 are KGHSH and LQKENI. There are 17 residues in the CDR3. This CDR3 is CASSSASRTGQSTEAFF. CDR3 nucleotides: TGTGCCAGCTCATCTGCCTCTCGGACAGGGCAAAGCACTGAAGCTTTCTTT.

The V and J genes are TRBV27 and TRBJ1-5; tentatively, D is TRBD1 (5 bases). The CDR3 has 14 amino acids. V gave up 5 bases and J gave up 4 bases, with 12 bases separating them. The germline V gene has CDR1 MNHEY and CDR2 SMNVEV (reference sequence). CDR3 sequence: CASSPGLTNQPQHF. CDR3 sequence (DNA): TGTGCCAGCAGTCCGGGACTCACGAATCAGCCCCAGCATTTT.

The rearrangement uses TRBV6-5 and TRBJ1-2, with a possible D match to TRBD1 (5 bases). The CDR3 sequence is 12 residues long. V lost 6 bases and J 4 bases, leaving 9 bases between the germline ends. Germline loops: CDR1 MNHEY, CDR2 SVGAGI. The chain's CDR3 is CASRQGSYGYTF. DNA for the CDR3: TGTGCCAGCAGGCAGGGTTCCTATGGCTACACCTTC.

This sequence joins TRBV2 and TRBJ2-7; 10 bases map to TRBD1. The ends lost 7 bases at V and 3 bases at J; junction bases unmatched: 6. CDR1 is SNHLY and CDR2 is FYNNEI in the germline V gene. The length of the CDR3 is 14 residues. Written as DNA, the CDR3 is TGTGCCAGCAACCCCGGGACAGGGGTCTACGAGCAGTACTTC. The encoded protein is CASNPGTGVYEQYF.

The V gene is TRBV2, the J gene TRBJ2-3; 16 bases match TRBD2. Germline lookup yields CDR1 SNHLY and CDR2 FYNNEI. J gave up 1 base and V 6 bases, and 1 base lay outside the gene matches. The CDR3 loop spans 16 amino acids. This chain's CDR3 is CASSGTSGGGTDTQYF. The DNA for the CDR3 is TGTGCCAGCAGCGGGACTAGCGGGGGGGGCACAGATACGCAGTATTTT.

The chain combines TRBV6-5 with TRBJ1-2; TRBD1 might be the D (6 bases). From germline, CDR1 is MNHEY and CDR2 SVGAGI. The CDR3 covers 15 residues. The V end was cut by 9 bases, the J end by 2 bases, with 19 bases between. CDR3 loop: CASRGTNSANYGYTF. The CDR3 DNA reads TGTGCCAGTAGGGGGACCAACTCAGCGAACTATGGCTACACCTTC.

CDR3 sequence reads: CASSPWQEEQFF. CDR3 DNA sequence: TGTGCCAGCTCACCATGGCAGGAAGAGCAGTTCTTC. The chain combines TRBV18 with TRBJ2-1; no clear D gene. The V gene lost 2 bases and the J gene lost 10 bases, with 9 bases spanning the gap. Germline V gene data show CDR1 as KGHSH and CDR2 as LQKENI. This CDR3 has 12 residues.

J is TRBJ1-2 and V is TRBV5-4; D uncertain. V lost 3 bases and J lost 2, with 11 bases in between. The germline CDR1 and CDR2 sequences are SGHNT and YYREEE (reference sequence). The CDR3 is 14 amino acids. The CDR3 DNA follows: TGTGCCAGCAGCTCGCAGGCCTTAAACTATGGCTACACCTTC. It translates to CASSSQALNYGYTF.

On this clone itself: At the DNA level, this CDR3 is encoded by other sequences in the same sample as well. This chain joins TRBV11-3 and TRBJ2-1, with D possibly TRBD1 on 5 matching bases. The CDR3 spans 11 residues. Germline V lookup: CDR1 SGHNT, CDR2 YENEEA. The V end lost 8 bases, the J end lost 6 bases, and 8 bases lay between the germline ends. The DNA for the CDR3 is TGTGCCAGCGGTAGGGGCAATGAGCAGTTCTTC. It is translated as CASGRGNEQFF. The full variable domain, its missing parts supplied by reference TRBV11-3 and TRBJ2-1, is EAGVVQSPRYKIIEKKQPVAFWCNPISGHNTLYWYLQNLGQGPELLIRYENEEAVDDSQLPKDRFSAERLKGVDSTLKIQPAELGDSAVYLCASGRGNEQFFGPGTRLTVL.